A single sample is the source of the 30 T cell receptor beta chains below, sequenced in a study of blood T cell repertoires in COVID-19. Clones were read by immunoSEQ multiplex PCR, and TCRdb kept only the in-frame ones, dropping some. The sample yields 250,000 to 350,000 clones, roughly 90% seen once. The sequenced sample consisted of PBMCs or T cells enriched from blood (not recorded which). Source of these receptors: a woman aged 30 to 39 who had recovered from COVID-19.

This rearrangement joins TRBV7-8 to TRBJ1-2, with TRBD1 matching over 9 bases. V was clipped by 1 base and J by 8 bases; unmatched bases: 2. The CDR3 extends over 13 amino acids. Germline values: CDR1 SGHVS, CDR2 FQNEAQ. CDR3 in amino acids: CASSLEGQGGYTF. The CDR3 nucleotides read TGTGCCAGCAGCTTAGAGGGACAGGGAGGCTACACCTTC.

This clone appeared once. One end of the junction varies from germline; a read error may be responsible. The rearrangement links TRBV7-2 to TRBJ2-5; 10 bases line up with TRBD2. This CDR3 region has 14 residues. Germline V gene data show CDR1 as SGHTA and CDR2 as FQGNSA. The CDR3, as DNA: TGTGCCAGCAGCCTAGCGGGAGCTGGAGAGACCCAGTACTTC. Protein product: CASSLAGAGETQYF.

This chain links TRBV15 with TRBJ2-3, with no clear D. There are 16 residues in the CDR3. The germline gives CDR1 LNHNV, CDR2 YYDKDF (reference sequence). Trimming pared 0 bases from V and 6 bases from J, leaving 16 bases between. CDR3 in DNA: TGTGCCACCAGCAGAGATCATGGCAGTCCCCCGGATACGCAGTATTTT. This gives the protein CATSRDHGSPPDTQYF.

The chain employs TRBV10-3 and TRBJ1-2, with TRBD1 matching 9 bases. This CDR3 has 15 amino acids. Germline values: CDR1 ENHRY, CDR2 SYGVKD. The V gene end was trimmed by 4 bases and the J gene end by 1 base; junction bases not matched to a gene: 4. CDR3: CAISGGQGHNYGYTF. DNA of the CDR3: TGTGCCATCAGTGGGGGACAGGGCCATAACTATGGCTACACCTTC.

J is TRBJ2-1 and V is TRBV30; 8 bases align to TRBD2. Losses at the gene ends were 4 bases for V and 13 bases for J; bases not matched to a gene: 9. This CDR3 comprises 12 residues. The germline gives CDR1 GTSNPN, CDR2 SVGIG (reference sequence). As DNA, the CDR3 is TGTGCCTGGACTGGACTGCGGGGGGTACAGTTCTTC. Protein sequence: CAWTGLRGVQFF.

This clone was seen a few times. This chain uses TRBV3-1 (or the pseudogene TRBV3-2) with TRBJ1-2; D unclear. CDR3 length: 13 amino acids. Looked up from germline, CDR1 is LGHDT and CDR2 is YNNKEL (reference sequence). Trimming removed 5 bases at V and 7 bases at J, with 14 bases between. The CDR3 region has the DNA TGTGCCAGCAGCGACCCTCTGGACTGTGGCTACACCTTC. It specifies CASSDPLDCGYTF.

The chain carries TRBV10-1 and TRBJ1-5; 7 bases map to TRBD1. V dropped 6 bases and J dropped 2; count of bases not matched to a gene: 10. This CDR3 is built from 16 residues. CDR1 and CDR2 (germline): WNHNN, SYGVQD (reference sequence). CDR3 loop: CASRVSTGVGNQPQHF. The CDR3, as DNA: TGCGCCAGCAGAGTTTCCACAGGGGTGGGCAATCAGCCCCAGCATTTT.

The CDR3 loop reads CASSLERQVVNSPLHF. The DNA of the CDR3 is TGTGCCAGCAGCTTAGAGAGACAGGTCGTTAATTCACCCCTCCACTTT. The chain links TRBV7-2 to TRBJ1-6; D possibly corresponds to TRBD1 (6 bases). V lost 1 base, J lost 6 bases, and 13 bases lay in between. CDR3 length equals 16 residues. Germline values: CDR1 SGHTA, CDR2 FQGNSA.

This clone was observed once. The chain joins TRBV9 to TRBJ2-3, with D possibly being TRBD1 (5 bases). The CDR3 contains 13 residues. The germline V gene has CDR1 SGDLS and CDR2 YYNGEE. Trimming pared 3 bases from V and 6 bases from J, leaving 11 bases between. CDR3 DNA: TGTGCCAGCAGCGAAGGGGTTAGGGATACGCAGTATTTT. Translation: CASSEGVRDTQYF.

The genes are TRBV11-3 and TRBJ2-7, with D possibly being TRBD1 (5 bases). This CDR3 is 13 amino acids long. Germline V lookup: CDR1 SGHNT, CDR2 YENEEA. Trimming pared 5 bases from V and 6 bases from J, leaving 14 bases between. DNA of the CDR3: TGTGCCAGCAGCCCCAGGGAATTCGGCGAGCAGTACTTC. Protein product: CASSPREFGEQYF.

The J gene is TRBJ2-1, the V gene TRBV19; 10 bases align to TRBD2. Germline trimming cut 3 bases from V and 5 bases from J; bases unmatched to any gene: 7. The CDR3 loop spans 16 amino acids. Germline V gene sequence: CDR1 LNHDA, CDR2 SQIVND (reference sequence). In DNA, the CDR3 is TGTGCCAGTAGTATGTCTAGCGGGAGTACAGACAATGAGCAGTTCTTC. The encoded protein is CASSMSSGSTDNEQFF.

V and J are TRBV7-3 and TRBJ2-2; possibly TRBD1 for D (6 bases). CDR1 and CDR2 (germline): SGHTA, FQGTGA. The V gene lost 6 bases and the J gene lost 6 bases, with 11 bases spanning the gap. The CDR3 is 13 amino acids. CDR3 amino acids: CASRSDRSGELFF. DNA for the CDR3: TGTGCCAGCAGATCCGACAGGTCCGGGGAGCTGTTTTTT.

This chain uses TRBV12-2 with TRBJ1-1. TRBV12-2 is recorded as a pseudogene. CDR3 length: 14 amino acids. The CDR3 sequence: CASRLVVVNPEAFF. As DNA, the CDR3 is TGTGCAAGTCGCTTAGTAGTTGTCAACCCGGAAGCTTTCTTT.

V is TRBV9 and J is TRBJ2-1, with 9 bases lining up with TRBD2. CDR1 SGDLS and CDR2 YYNGEE come from the germline V gene. This CDR3 spans 15 amino acids. V lost 0 bases to trimming and J lost 7 bases; unmatched junction nucleotides: 5. The CDR3 reads CASSVGVAGANEQFF. For the CDR3, the DNA is TGTGCCAGCAGCGTAGGGGTAGCGGGAGCGAATGAGCAGTTCTTC.

V and J are TRBV21-1 and TRBJ2-7; the DNA was not compared with TRBD1, the D call given in the table. TRBV21-1 has pseudogene status. The CDR3 sequence is 12 residues long. The CDR3 nucleotides are TGTGCCAGCTTCTCCAGGGCCTACGAGCAGTACTTC. Translation gives CASFSRAYEQYF.

The rearrangement links TRBV9 to TRBJ1-2, with D possibly being TRBD1 (5 bases). CDR3 length: 12 amino acids. CDR1 SGDLS and CDR2 YYNGEE come from the germline V gene. V dropped 2 bases and J dropped 4 bases, with 6 bases sitting between them. CDR3 nucleotides: TGTGCCAGCAGCGTGGACACCTATGGCTACACCTTC. Amino acid sequence: CASSVDTYGYTF.

The rearrangement links TRBV18 to TRBJ1-1, with D possibly being TRBD1 (5 bases). CDR1 is KGHSH and CDR2 is LQKENI in the germline V gene. This CDR3 has 13 amino acids. Trimming removed 2 bases at V and 5 bases at J, with 9 bases between. CDR3 loop: CASSPDSGTEAFF. The CDR3 DNA reads as TGTGCCAGCTCACCAGATTCAGGGACTGAAGCTTTCTTT.

V gene TRBV6-2 or TRBV6-3 combines with J gene TRBJ2-7; 8 nucleotides agree with TRBD1. Germline CDR1 and CDR2: MNHEY and SVGEGT. The CDR3 consists of 13 residues. V lost 5 bases to trimming and J lost 4 bases; unmatched junction nucleotides: 4. CDR3 residues: CASSTTGAYEQYF. The DNA of the CDR3 is TGTGCCAGCAGTACGACAGGGGCTTACGAGCAGTACTTC.

The chain carries TRBV4-1 and TRBJ1-5; unclear D gene. Germline V lookup: CDR1 MGHRA, CDR2 YSYEKL. The CDR3 runs to 14 residues. The V and J ends lost 1 base and 5 bases respectively, with 9 bases between them. This chain's CDR3 is CASSQGNSYQPQHF. In nucleotides, the CDR3 is TGCGCCAGCAGCCAAGGTAACAGCTATCAGCCCCAGCATTTT.

This clone was counted between two and nine times. V usage is TRBV28 and J usage is TRBJ1-2; D gene uncertain. V was trimmed by 1 base and J by 2 bases, leaving 20 bases between them. Germline values: CDR1 MDHEN, CDR2 SYDVKM. The CDR3 loop spans 18 amino acids. CDR3 nucleotide sequence: TGTGCCAGCAGTTTATTAGCTCCGGCCCGGACGGGGAACTATGGCTACACCTTC. It specifies CASSLLAPARTGNYGYTF.

The CDR3 region is CASSSIQTGVNTGELFF. CDR3 nucleotides: TGTGCCAGCAGCTCCATCCAGACAGGGGTGAACACCGGGGAGCTGTTTTTT. V gene TRBV11-3 combines with J gene TRBJ2-2, with TRBD1 matching over 8 bases. V trimming: 4 bases; J trimming: 1 base; junction bases outside the gene matches: 8. From germline, CDR1 is SGHNT and CDR2 YENEEA. This CDR3 is built from 17 residues.

This chain connects TRBV4-1 to TRBJ2-7; TRBD1 might be the D (5 bases). The V end was cut by 3 bases, the J end by 3 bases, with 21 bases between. Germline V gives CDR1 MGHRA, CDR2 YSYEKL. This CDR3 is built from 17 residues. CDR3: CASSHPLKRGPSYEQYF. CDR3 nucleotide sequence: TGCGCCAGCAGCCACCCCCTCAAAAGGGGCCCAAGCTACGAGCAGTACTTC.

This rearrangement joins TRBV11-1 to TRBJ2-7; 8 bases are shared with TRBD2. Germline CDR1 and CDR2: SGHAT and FQDESV (reference sequence). CDR3 length: 16 amino acids. V trimming: 7 bases; J trimming: 3 bases; junction bases outside the gene matches: 14. The chain's CDR3 is CASTLRPLADHYEQYF. The CDR3 coding sequence is TGTGCCAGCACCTTGCGCCCACTAGCGGACCACTACGAGCAGTACTTC.

The V call is TRBV28, the J call TRBJ1-5; the match to TRBD1 covers 12 bases. Germline-derived CDR1 and CDR2 are MDHEN and SYDVKM. The CDR3 runs 15 residues. J was trimmed by 8 bases and V by 6 bases; bases with no gene match: 8. The CDR3 region has the DNA TGTGCCAGCAGCCCCGGGACAGGGGGCCTGAAGCCCCAGCATTTT. It codes for CASSPGTGGLKPQHF.

The rearrangement links TRBV2 to TRBJ2-2; tentative D call: TRBD2 (5 bases). Germline CDR1 is SNHLY and CDR2 is FYNNEI. V was trimmed by 10 bases and J by 6 bases, leaving 15 bases between them. The CDR3 extends over 13 amino acids. CDR3 protein: CATTPGSAGELFF. CDR3 DNA sequence: TGTGCCACCACCCCAGGTAGCGCCGGGGAGCTGTTTTTT.

The gene calls are TRBV2 and TRBJ1-5; D is ambiguous. This CDR3 is 15 amino acids long. With 1 base removed from V and 4 bases from J, the gap between germline ends came to 11 bases. Germline CDR1 reads SNHLY; CDR2 reads FYNNEI. The CDR3 coding sequence is TGTGCCAGCAGTGAAGTCAGGTCGGGAAATCAGCCCCAGCATTTT. It is translated as CASSEVRSGNQPQHF.

The chain links TRBV10-3 to TRBJ1-3; no firm D call. Germline V lookup: CDR1 ENHRY, CDR2 SYGVKD. Deletions cut 3 bases from V and 7 bases from J, with 10 bases between. The CDR3 extends over 13 amino acids. The CDR3 coding sequence is TGTGCCATCAGTGAAGGAGTGGCTAACACCATATATTTT. Amino acid sequence: CAISEGVANTIYF.

The rearrangement joins TRBV10-1 to TRBJ2-1, with a weak D call TRBD2 (5 bases). Between the trimmed V and J ends, which lost 2 bases and 9 bases, there was a span of 23 bases. This CDR3 comprises 17 residues. CDR1 and CDR2 from the germline V gene are WNHNN and SYGVQD (reference sequence). CDR3 DNA sequence: TGCGCCAGCAGTGAGATCCGTAGCAGCGGAGACGGGATTGAGCAGTTCTTC. Its protein product is CASSEIRSSGDGIEQFF.

The chain is built from TRBV24-1 and TRBJ1-2, with 8 nucleotides matching TRBD1. This CDR3 contains 15 residues. Germline CDR1 KGHDR, CDR2 SFDVKD. Unmatched junction bases numbered 8, after V lost 5 bases and J lost 4 bases. The DNA for the CDR3 is TGTGCCACCAGTGCGATGGGAGACAGGGGCTATGGCTACACCTTC. Translated: CATSAMGDRGYGYTF.

This clone was seen once. The genes are TRBV18 and TRBJ2-5; 9 bases line up with TRBD1. This CDR3 is built from 15 residues. The J segment lost 3 bases and the V segment lost 5 bases, leaving 7 bases of the junction unmatched. The germline V gene has CDR1 KGHSH and CDR2 LQKENI. As DNA, the CDR3 is TGTGCCAGCTCAATAAACCGGGACAGGGAAGAGACCCAGTACTTC. This gives the protein CASSINRDREETQYF.